Listed below are T cell receptor beta chains from one sample, sequenced in a study of CD8+CD57+ T cells in acquired aplastic anemia. Each CDR3 protein gets one entry after TCRdb re-called the reads with MiXCR. Among about half a million distinct CDR3 sequences listed, around 30% were seen once. Sample: sorted CD4+, CD8+, or CD8+CD57+ T cells (not recorded which) from PBMCs. The receptors stem from a human donor with aplastic anemia. Each CDR3 is given with its conserved first and last residue. A D gene is named only where the DNA matches it firmly. Clone size is stated in some rows and not others, as once, few, many or a class when expanded.

v_gene,abundance,j_gene,d_gene,CDR3aa,CDR3nt
TRBV10-3,few,TRBJ1-2,TRBD1,CASSYCNRGSDYGYTF,TGTGCCAGCAGTTATTGTAACAGGGGATCAGACTATGGCTACACCTTC
TRBV7-9,many,TRBJ1-2,.,CASSSGGAPYGYTF,TGTGCCAGCAGCTCGGGCGGGGCCCCGTATGGCTACACCTTC
TRBV24-1,few,TRBJ2-3,.,CATSDTSTFGGTDTQYF,TGTGCCACCAGTGATACCTCAACCTTTGGGGGCACAGATACGCAGTATTTT
TRBV29-1,.,TRBJ2-3,.,CSVVVDQSTDTQYF,TGCAGCGTTGTAGTGGACCAGTCCACAGATACGCAGTATTTT
TRBV2,many,TRBJ1-4,.,CASRRSGATNEKLFF,TGTGCCAGCAGGCGGTCGGGGGCGACTAATGAAAAACTGTTTTTT
TRBV30,.,TRBJ1-1,TRBD1,CAWSTWTGNLNTEAFF,TGTGCCTGGAGTACCTGGACAGGGAACCTGAACACTGAAGCTTTCTTT
TRBV2,.,TRBJ1-5,.,CASRAGENQPQHF,TGTGCCAGCAGAGCGGGGGAGAATCAGCCCCAGCATTTT
TRBV7-7,few,TRBJ2-5,TRBD2,CASSLVPAGSGETQYF,TGTGCCAGCAGCTTAGTTCCAGCGGGGTCCGGAGAGACCCAGTACTTC
TRBV9,few,TRBJ2-5,.,CASSVGGGQETQYF,TGTGCCAGCAGCGTAGGAGGCGGTCAAGAGACCCAGTACTTC
TRBV2,.,TRBJ2-5,TRBD1,CASSRQGATWETQYF,TGTGCCAGCAGTCGACAGGGGGCGACTTGGGAGACCCAGTACTTC
TRBV9,.,TRBJ1-6,.,CAWKRGETYNSPLHF,TGTGCCTGGAAAAGGGGCGAAACCTATAATTCACCCCTCCACTTT
TRBV19,.,TRBJ2-2,TRBD2,CASRGARGAGELFF,TGTGCCAGTAGGGGGGCGCGGGGGGCCGGGGAGCTGTTTTTT
TRBV7-2,many,TRBJ1-5,.,CASSPTRGSNQPQHF,TGTGCCAGCAGCCCAACCAGGGGCAGCAATCAGCCCCAGCATTTT
TRBV12-3/TRBV12-4,.,TRBJ1-2,.,CASSHGSRGYTF,TGTGCCAGCAGCCATGGCAGCCGCGGCTACACCTTC
TRBV5-1,many,TRBJ2-7,.,CASSLVANSYEQYF,TGCGCCAGCAGCTTGGTAGCTAACTCCTACGAGCAGTACTTC
TRBV9,few,TRBJ2-1,.,CASSLQDGRDDNEQFF,TGTGCCAGCAGCCTTCAGGACGGCAGAGACGACAATGAGCAGTTCTTC
TRBV25-1,.,TRBJ2-3,TRBD1,CASSYLPGQGIPSTDTQYF,TGCGCCAGCAGCTACCTTCCGGGACAGGGGATTCCTAGCACAGATACGCAGTATTTT
TRBV10-3,.,TRBJ2-7,TRBD1,CAICSGPGQADEQYF,TGTGCCATCTGCAGTGGACCGGGACAGGCGGACGAGCAGTACTTC
TRBV6-5,few,TRBJ1-2,.,CASSFEGRYGYTF,TGTGCCAGCAGTTTCGAGGGGAGATATGGCTACACCTTC
TRBV19,many,TRBJ1-5,.,CASARDFNQPQHF,TGTGCCAGCGCCCGGGACTTTAACCAGCCCCAGCATTTT
TRBV6-1,.,TRBJ2-2,.,CASSAGTGYTGELFF,TGTGCCAGCAGCGCCGGGACGGGGTACACCGGGGAGCTGTTTTTT
TRBV30,.,TRBJ1-1,TRBD1,CAWNRQGGSEAFF,TGTGCCTGGAATCGACAGGGTGGATCTGAAGCTTTCTTT
TRBV29-1,many,TRBJ2-2,.,CSALLGAANTGELFF,TGCAGCGCCTTGTTGGGGGCAGCGAACACCGGGGAGCTGTTTTTT
TRBV20-1,many,TRBJ2-7,TRBD2,CSAIAGGPKEQYF,TGCAGTGCGATAGCGGGAGGGCCTAAAGAGCAGTACTTC
TRBV27,.,TRBJ2-7,.,CASSLSPGLYEQYF,TGTGCCAGCAGTTTAAGTCCAGGGCTTTACGAGCAGTACTTC
TRBV2,many,TRBJ2-3,TRBD1,CASSRQGTDTQYF,TGTGCCAGCAGTCGACAGGGTACAGATACGCAGTATTTT
TRBV5-1,.,TRBJ1-5,.,CASSLNTNSNQPQHF,TGCGCCAGCAGCTTAAACACTAATAGCAATCAGCCCCAGCATTTT
TRBV7-9,.,TRBJ1-1,.,CASSLGQLGAFF,TGTGCCAGCAGCTTGGGGCAACTAGGAGCTTTCTTT